This T cell receptor beta chain was identified during a study of cytomegalovirus exposure and HLA in healthy donors. Study context: Within the Caucasian-associated ancestry cluster were around four fifths of the approximately 390 genotyped donors.

Vbeta (60) and Jbeta (13) primers were used in the PCR. Using immunoSEQ multiplex PCR, the repertoire was profiled, and TCRdb retains in-frame clones only, with some absent. In the table there are approximately 210,000 clones, over 80% of which are singletons. This CDR3 spans 14 amino acids. The ends lost 3 bases at V and 7 bases at J; junction bases unmatched: 6. CDR1 and CDR2 from the germline V gene are SGHTA and FQGNSA. Of note for this clone: Its target is not known.

It was healthy bone marrow donors who served as donors. Findings of the study overall: Several V segments, TRBV6-2 and TRBV6-3 among them, could not be told apart and were dropped. A later analysis linked a missense variant in DCLRE1C to the trimming of TCR beta V and J genes.

The chain joins TRBV7-2 to TRBJ1-2; 9 positions agree with TRBD1. The TCR comes from a man aged 40-49 years in good health and CMV-seropositive. Sequencing used PBMCs. The CDR3 DNA is TGTGCCAGCAGCTTCAGGGACAGGGAAGCTGGCTACACCTTC. It codes for CASSFRDREAGYTF.